These T cell receptor beta chains were read from a single sample in a study of T cell responses to AZD1222 COVID-19 vaccine. The table came from immunoSEQ multiplex PCR; TCRdb's copy has only in-frame clones and leaves some out. The sample has tens of thousands of clones, roughly nine tenths seen once. The sequenced sample was peripheral blood, obtained on day 0 of AZD1222 vaccination. These TCRs come from an adult in good health. Each CDR3 is given with its conserved first and last residue. D genes are given only for firm matches. Clone sizes are given selectively: once, few, many, or a class where the clone is expanded.

D: TRBD1
J: TRBJ2-2
size: -
V: TRBV19
DNA: TGTGCCAGTAGGCGGACAGGGTCCGGGGAGCTGTTTTTT
CDR3: CASRRTGSGELFF

D: -
J: TRBJ1-2
size: -
V: TRBV5-1
DNA: TGCGCCAGCAGTCTTCAGGGAGGTGGCTATGGCTACACCTTC
CDR3: CASSLQGGGYGYTF

D: -
J: TRBJ2-2
size: -
V: TRBV7-9
DNA: TGTGCCAGCAGCACCCGGGCCACAGGAGGGATCGGGGAGCTGTTTTTT
CDR3: CASSTRATGGIGELFF

D: -
J: TRBJ1-2
size: -
V: TRBV29-1
DNA: TGCAGCGTTGAAGAGGGGAACGGCTACACCTTC
CDR3: CSVEEGNGYTF

D: -
J: TRBJ1-2
size: -
V: TRBV5-1
DNA: TGCGCCAGCAGCTTGTCGCCAGGCGGTAACTATGGCTACACCTTC
CDR3: CASSLSPGGNYGYTF

D: -
J: TRBJ1-4
size: -
V: TRBV4-3
DNA: TGCGCCAGCAGCCAAGGCAGGGGAGTTGGTTTACGAACTAATGAAAAACTGTTTTTT
CDR3: CASSQGRGVGLRTNEKLFF

D: -
J: TRBJ2-2
size: -
V: TRBV4-1
DNA: TGCGCCAGCAGCCAAGGGGCGGGAAACAACCCCGGGGAGCTGTTTTTT
CDR3: CASSQGAGNNPGELFF

D: TRBD1
J: TRBJ1-4
size: -
V: TRBV11-2
DNA: TGTGCCAGCAGCTTAGGGTCGCAGGGGGCCCATGAAAAACTGTTTTTT
CDR3: CASSLGSQGAHEKLFF

D: TRBD1
J: TRBJ1-5
size: -
V: TRBV12-3/TRBV12-4
DNA: TGTGCCAGCGTAGGACAGGGGAATCAGCCCCAGCATTTT
CDR3: CASVGQGNQPQHF

D: -
J: TRBJ1-5
size: -
V: TRBV6-5
DNA: TGTGCCAGCAGAGTGAGGATAGGTCAGCCCCAGCATTTT
CDR3: CASRVRIGQPQHF

D: -
J: TRBJ2-7
size: once
V: TRBV7-2
DNA: TGTGCCAGCAGCCCCCAATCCTGGACTGGTGGGGAGCAGTACTTC
CDR3: CASSPQSWTGGEQYF

D: TRBD2
J: TRBJ2-3
size: once
V: TRBV3-1/TRBV3-2
DNA: TGTGCCAGCAGCCAAGTTCTAACTAGCGGGGGGAATACGCAGTATTTT
CDR3: CASSQVLTSGGNTQYF

D: TRBD2
J: TRBJ2-7
size: -
V: TRBV19
DNA: TGTGCCAGTAGTCCCAAGACTAGCGGGAAGTACGAGCAGTACTTC
CDR3: CASSPKTSGKYEQYF

D: -
J: TRBJ2-7
size: -
V: TRBV4-3
DNA: TGCGCCAGCAGCCAAGCGGTCACCTCCTACGAGCAGTACTTC
CDR3: CASSQAVTSYEQYF

D: TRBD1
J: TRBJ1-3
size: -
V: TRBV7-9
DNA: TGTGCCAGCACCGCCGGGGGACAGGGAAACACCATATATTTT
CDR3: CASTAGGQGNTIYF

D: -
J: TRBJ2-5
size: -
V: TRBV6-2/TRBV6-3
DNA: TGTGCCAGCAGTTACTCGGGCTCCTCCCAAGAGACCCAGTACTTC
CDR3: CASSYSGSSQETQYF

D: TRBD2
J: TRBJ2-7
size: -
V: TRBV6-5
DNA: TGTGCCAGCAGTTATAACCGGGGGGGCGGGTACGAGCAGTACTTC
CDR3: CASSYNRGGGYEQYF

D: -
J: TRBJ2-2
size: once
V: TRBV5-1
DNA: TGCGCCAGCAGGAGGCAGGGGCAAACCGGGGAGCTGTTTTTT
CDR3: CASRRQGQTGELFF

D: -
J: TRBJ2-1
size: -
V: TRBV11-2
DNA: TGTGCCAGCAGCTTATCTTCGAGCAATGAGCAGTTCTTC
CDR3: CASSLSSSNEQFF

D: -
J: TRBJ2-7
size: -
V: TRBV7-2
DNA: TGTGCCAGCAGCCACCGGAGGGGTCCGGAGTACGAGCAGTACTTC
CDR3: CASSHRRGPEYEQYF

D: TRBD2
J: TRBJ2-5
size: -
V: TRBV5-5
DNA: TGTGCCAGCAGCTTCGGGGAGGGTCGCCAAGAGACCCAGTACTTC
CDR3: CASSFGEGRQETQYF

D: TRBD1
J: TRBJ1-2
size: -
V: TRBV11-2
DNA: TGTGCCAGCAGCTTAAGACGGACAGGGGGTGGCTACACCTTC
CDR3: CASSLRRTGGGYTF

D: TRBD1
J: TRBJ1-6
size: -
V: TRBV7-2
DNA: TGTGCCAGCAGCTTAGTCGGCACAGGGGATTCACCCCTCCACTTT
CDR3: CASSLVGTGDSPLHF

D: -
J: TRBJ1-3
size: -
V: TRBV3-1/TRBV3-2
DNA: TGTGCCAGCAGCCCTGGAGGGTTCCACTCTGGAAACACCATATATTTT
CDR3: CASSPGGFHSGNTIYF

D: TRBD1
J: TRBJ2-2
size: once
V: TRBV10-3
DNA: TGTGCCATCAGCAGGGGGCAGGACACCGGGGAGCTGTTTTTT
CDR3: CAISRGQDTGELFF

D: TRBD1
J: TRBJ1-4
size: -
V: TRBV6-1
DNA: TGTGCCAGCAGTCGGGGACAGGGACGGGAAAAACTGTTTTTT
CDR3: CASSRGQGREKLFF

D: TRBD1
J: TRBJ2-5
size: -
V: TRBV25-1
DNA: TGTGCCAGCAGTGAATGGCTAGGGGGCGGACAAGAGACCCAGTACTTC
CDR3: CASSEWLGGGQETQYF

D: -
J: TRBJ2-7
size: -
V: TRBV29-1
DNA: TGCAGCGTTGGGCAGGGGGGCTACGAGCAGTACTTC
CDR3: CSVGQGGYEQYF

D: TRBD1
J: TRBJ1-2
size: -
V: TRBV5-1
DNA: TGCGCCAGCAGCTTGGGGGGACAGGGCAACTATGGCTACACCTTC
CDR3: CASSLGGQGNYGYTF

D: TRBD2
J: TRBJ2-7
size: many
V: TRBV7-2
DNA: TGTGCCAGCACCCCGACTAGCGGGAGCCGCGAGCAGTACTTC
CDR3: CASTPTSGSREQYF

D: -
J: TRBJ2-7
size: few
V: TRBV5-1
DNA: TGCGCCAGCAGCCAGTTAGGGGCGGACTCCAGGTACGAGCAGTACTTC
CDR3: CASSQLGADSRYEQYF

D: -
J: TRBJ1-2
size: -
V: TRBV4-1
DNA: TGCGCCAGCAGCCAAGTCGGGCAGGGGTTGGGCTACACCTTC
CDR3: CASSQVGQGLGYTF

D: TRBD1
J: TRBJ2-1
size: -
V: TRBV15
DNA: TGTGCCACCAGCAGGGGGACAGCCTACAATGAGCAGTTCTTC
CDR3: CATSRGTAYNEQFF

D: -
J: TRBJ2-5
size: -
V: TRBV9
DNA: TGTGCCAGCAGCGTAGAAGGGCAGGGTCTAGAGACCCAGTACTTC
CDR3: CASSVEGQGLETQYF

D: -
J: TRBJ1-2
size: -
V: TRBV5-4
DNA: TGTGCCAGCAGCTTGGCTGGAAACTATGGCTACACCTTC
CDR3: CASSLAGNYGYTF

D: -
J: TRBJ2-7
size: once
V: TRBV15
DNA: TGTGCCACCAGCAGAGACAAGGGACCTTACGAGCAGTACTTC
CDR3: CATSRDKGPYEQYF

D: -
J: TRBJ2-7
size: -
V: TRBV24-1
DNA: TGTGCCACCAGTGATTTTAAGCCTGCGGATGGTAGCGGCTTCTCCTACGAGCAGTACTTC
CDR3: CATSDFKPADGSGFSYEQYF

D: TRBD1
J: TRBJ1-3
size: once
V: TRBV3-1/TRBV3-2
DNA: TGTGCCAGCAGCCAAGAACGGGTCGCCGGGACAGGTCCTGGAAACACCATATATTTT
CDR3: CASSQERVAGTGPGNTIYF

D: TRBD2
J: TRBJ2-3
size: -
V: TRBV10-2
DNA: TGCGCCAGCTCAGATCTAGCGGGACCAACAGATACGCAGTATTTT
CDR3: CASSDLAGPTDTQYF

D: -
J: TRBJ2-2
size: -
V: TRBV3-1/TRBV3-2
DNA: TGTGCCAGCAGCTCGTACAGGACGAACACCGGGGAGCTGTTTTTT
CDR3: CASSSYRTNTGELFF

D: TRBD1
J: TRBJ1-4
size: -
V: TRBV30
DNA: TGTGCCTCGGCCACAGGGGGAGTAGAAAAACTGTTTTTT
CDR3: CASATGGVEKLFF

D: TRBD1
J: TRBJ1-5
size: -
V: TRBV28
DNA: TGTGCCAGCAGAGCGTACAGGGGGCAAGAAAGCAATCAGCCCCAGCATTTT
CDR3: CASRAYRGQESNQPQHF

D: -
J: TRBJ2-5
size: -
V: TRBV6-5
DNA: TGTGCCAGCAGATCCGATGTCTTGGCCCAGTACTTC
CDR3: CASRSDVLAQYF

D: -
J: TRBJ2-5
size: -
V: TRBV27
DNA: TGTGCCAGCAGTTTAACACAGCAAGAGACCCAGTACTTC
CDR3: CASSLTQQETQYF

D: TRBD2
J: TRBJ2-3
size: -
V: TRBV23-1
DNA: TGCGCCAGCAGCCCAGGATCTCATCACGGGGGGTTAACTAGCACAGATACGCAGTATTTT
CDR3: CASSPGSHHGGLTSTDTQYF

D: -
J: TRBJ1-1
size: -
V: TRBV7-8
DNA: TGTGCCAGCAGCTTGGGATTTCGGGGTAACACTGAAGCTTTCTTT
CDR3: CASSLGFRGNTEAFF

D: TRBD1
J: TRBJ1-1
size: -
V: TRBV10-3
DNA: TGTGCCACCTCAAATCCGGGACAGGGAGACACTGAAGCTTTCTTT
CDR3: CATSNPGQGDTEAFF

D: -
J: TRBJ2-3
size: -
V: TRBV7-9
DNA: TGTGCCAGCGCCCGGGGAGGGGGGGTCACGGCAGATACGCAGTATTTT
CDR3: CASARGGGVTADTQYF

D: TRBD2
J: TRBJ2-7
size: -
V: TRBV5-1
DNA: TGCGCCAGCAGCTCAGATATCTCCGGCGGGAGGATTTACGAGCAGTACTTC
CDR3: CASSSDISGGRIYEQYF

D: -
J: TRBJ2-5
size: -
V: TRBV5-1
DNA: TGCGCCAGCAGTTATCAGGGTCAGGGAGAGACCCAGTACTTC
CDR3: CASSYQGQGETQYF

D: -
J: TRBJ2-1
size: -
V: TRBV7-9
DNA: TGTGCCAGCAGCCTAGGGGGCGGGATCAACAATGAGCAGTTCTTC
CDR3: CASSLGGGINNEQFF